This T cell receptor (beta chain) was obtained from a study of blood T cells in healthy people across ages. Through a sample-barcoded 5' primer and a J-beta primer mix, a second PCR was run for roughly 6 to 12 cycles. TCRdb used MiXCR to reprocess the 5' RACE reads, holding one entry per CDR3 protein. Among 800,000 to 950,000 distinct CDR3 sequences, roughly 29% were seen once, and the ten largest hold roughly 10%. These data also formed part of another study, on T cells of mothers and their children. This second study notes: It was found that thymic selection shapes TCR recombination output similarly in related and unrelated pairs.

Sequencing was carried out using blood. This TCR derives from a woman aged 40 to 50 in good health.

CDR3 in amino acids: CASSLAVPGQPQHF. CDR3 DNA: TGTGCCAGCAGCTTAGCAGTGCCGGGGCAGCCCCAGCATTTT. The chain has TRBV7-2 and TRBJ1-5; D call uncertain. The V gene lost 0 bases and the J gene lost 7 bases, with 10 bases spanning the gap. Germline V gene data show CDR1 as SGHTA and CDR2 as FQGNSA. The CDR3 totals 14 residues.